This T cell receptor (beta chain) was found in a study of blood T cell repertoires in COVID-19. On the study more broadly: Acute and convalescent COVID-19 samples came from the United States, Italy and Spain. Sources were T cells, B-cell-depleted T cells, or PBMCs; the material itself was cDNA or gDNA.

Profiled with immunoSEQ multiplex PCR; TCRdb holds only in-frame clones, not every one. The table has some 220,000 clones, 85% seen once. The germline V gene has CDR1 SGHVS and CDR2 FQNEAQ. J was trimmed by 3 bases and V by 0 bases; bases with no gene match: 1. This CDR3 is built from 14 residues. One Seattle source followed patients from active infection through their disease course. This clone was counted ten times or more. The V gene is TRBV7-8, the J gene TRBJ1-2; 7 nucleotides match TRBD1. The TCR originated in a woman aged 65 to 85 with COVID-19, enrolled during active disease. Sequences were obtained from peripheral blood. The CDR3 DNA reads TGTGCCAGCAGCTTAGCGGGGACAGACTATGGCTACACCTTC. Translation gives CASSLAGTDYGYTF.